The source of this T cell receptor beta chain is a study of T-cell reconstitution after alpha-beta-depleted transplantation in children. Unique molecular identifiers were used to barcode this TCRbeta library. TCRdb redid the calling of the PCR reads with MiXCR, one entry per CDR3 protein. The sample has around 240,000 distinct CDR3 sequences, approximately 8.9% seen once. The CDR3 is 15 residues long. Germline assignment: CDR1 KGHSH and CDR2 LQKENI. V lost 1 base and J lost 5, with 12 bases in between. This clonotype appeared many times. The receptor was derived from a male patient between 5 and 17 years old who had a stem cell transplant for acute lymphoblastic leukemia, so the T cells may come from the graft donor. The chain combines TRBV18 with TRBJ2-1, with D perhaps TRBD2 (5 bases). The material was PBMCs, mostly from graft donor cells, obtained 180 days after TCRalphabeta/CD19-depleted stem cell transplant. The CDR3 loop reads CASSPRGSYDNEQFF. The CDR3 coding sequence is TGTGCCAGCTCACCACGAGGGTCTTATGACAATGAGCAGTTCTTC. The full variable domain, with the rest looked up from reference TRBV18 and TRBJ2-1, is NAGVMQNPRHLVRRRGQEARLRCSPMKGHSHVYWYRQLPEEGLKFMVYLQKENIIDESGMPKERFSAEFPKEGPSILRIQQVVRGDSAAYFCASSPRGSYDNEQFFGPGTRLTVL.